The T cell receptor beta chain described here comes from a study of response to subunit inactivated influenza vaccine. MiXCR was run by TCRdb on the RT-PCR reads, yielding one entry per CDR3 protein. The sample consists of about 540,000 distinct CDR3 sequences, less than 25% of them appearing once. In germline, CDR1 is SGHTA, CDR2 FQGNSA. With 1 base removed from V and 8 bases from J, the gap between germline ends came to 14 bases. The CDR3 has 15 residues. Another study also made use of these data, one on T cells expressing NK-cell markers. Per that paper: The cDNA for TCR beta came from 5'RACE template switching with UMIs.

The rearrangement joins TRBV7-2 to TRBJ1-4; D remains unclear. The source of this sequence is a man aged 50 or older who received an inactivated influenza vaccine. The sequencing used CD4+ T cells sorted from PBMCs, collected 11 to 12 days after vaccination. CDR3 sequence (DNA): TGTGCCAGCAGCTTAGGGGCCCGACCTGGGGAAAAACTGTTTTTT. Translation gives CASSLGARPGEKLFF.